This T cell receptor (beta chain) is drawn from a study of blood T cell repertoires in COVID-19. Study context: Italy, Spain and the United States were the sources of the convalescent and acute COVID-19 samples.

The CDR3 totals 12 residues. With 7 bases removed from V and 4 bases from J, the gap between germline ends came to 10 bases. Germline CDR1 and CDR2: SGHAT and FQNNGV. Authors' processing steps: It was from reference gene primer amplification that nucleated cell counts were estimated. Libraries were prepared by immunoSEQ multiplex PCR; TCRdb keeps only in-frame clonotypes and omits some of them. V, J and clone size reflect that table, while D and trimming were determined from the DNA. The sample contains 75,000 to 95,000 clones, 88% of which appear only once. The genes are TRBV11-2 and TRBJ2-5; maybe TRBD2 (5 bases). The source is a human donor in a cohort sampled during active COVID-19. Sequenced: peripheral blood. The chain's CDR3 is CASTIGRETQYF. Here the CDR3 DNA reads TGTGCCAGCACTATAGGGAGAGAGACCCAGTACTTC.